This T cell receptor beta chain emerged from a study of blood T cell repertoires in COVID-19. About the study: From the United States, Italy and Spain came samples of acute and convalescent COVID-19. PBMCs, B-cell-depleted T cells, or T cells provided the cDNA or gDNA that made up the material.

Germline V gives CDR1 MGHDK, CDR2 SYGVNS. V shed 3 bases and J shed 6 bases, with 8 bases lying between them. The CDR3 length is 12 residues. In the original workflow: Nucleated cell counts were estimated from reference gene primer amplification. This table comes from immunoSEQ multiplex PCR, and its TCRdb copy is limited to in-frame clones, with some not included. The V and J calls and clone size are taken from that table; D and trimming were inferred from the DNA. The data show roughly 670,000 clones, 70% to 90% seen once. In this sample, this clone turned up a few times. J is TRBJ1-1 and V is TRBV25-1; no firm D call. The sequencing sample was made of peripheral blood. The source is a woman between 18 and 29 years old with acute or convalescent COVID-19. CDR3 region: CASSEGWAEAFF. The DNA for the CDR3 is TGTGCCAGCAGTGAGGGCTGGGCTGAAGCTTTCTTT.